Listed below are T cell receptor beta chains from one sample, sequenced in a study of early stage breast cancer tumors. Clones were sequenced by immunoSEQ multiplex PCR, and TCRdb holds only the in-frame ones, with some missing. The table has some 36,000 clones, over 70% seen once. The sequenced material came from blood. The origin of the receptors is a person between 55 and 70 years old with breast cancer. Each CDR3 is given with its conserved first and last residue. A D gene is named only where the DNA matches it firmly. For some rows the clone size is stated as once, few or many, or as a class when expanded; others skip it.

NA	TRBV5-1	NA	TRBJ1-2	CASRFDRSFFGYTF	TGCGCCAGCAGATTCGACAGGTCTTTCTTTGGCTACACCTTC
NA	TRBV5-1	NA	TRBJ2-7	CASSLRVSRDNTYEQYF	TGCGCCAGCAGCTTGAGAGTGAGCAGGGACAACACCTACGAGCAGTACTTC
NA	TRBV28	NA	TRBJ2-3	CASSLMGGGTRDTQYF	TGTGCCAGCAGTCTGATGGGGGGCGGCACCAGAGATACGCAGTATTTT
NA	TRBV7-8	NA	TRBJ1-3	CASRGWAGNTIYF	TGTGCCAGCAGGGGGTGGGCCGGAAACACCATATATTTT
TRBD1	TRBV27	few	TRBJ1-2	CASSLSTGLDGYTF	TGTGCCAGCAGTTTATCGACAGGGCTCGATGGCTACACCTTC
TRBD1	TRBV15	NA	TRBJ1-1	CATRSRDRGTTFF	TGTGCCACCAGGTCCCGGGACAGGGGAACGACTTTCTTT
TRBD1	TRBV10-3	NA	TRBJ2-7	CAITGDSAFGDEQYF	TGTGCCATCACCGGGGACAGTGCATTTGGTGACGAGCAGTACTTC
TRBD1	TRBV28	NA	TRBJ1-3	CASSSTGSGNTIYF	TGTGCCAGCAGTTCGACAGGGTCTGGAAACACCATATATTTT
TRBD1	TRBV6-5	NA	TRBJ1-1	CASSPPGQPLWAFF	TGTGCCAGCAGTCCCCCGGGACAGCCCCTATGGGCTTTCTTT
NA	TRBV9	NA	TRBJ2-7	CASSPAANLLSWSYEQYF	TGTGCCAGCAGCCCAGCGGCCAATCTCTTGAGCTGGTCCTACGAGCAGTACTTC